This T cell receptor (beta chain) emerged from a study of blood T cells in healthy people across ages. This CDR3 spans 16 amino acids. CDR1 and CDR2 from the germline V gene are DFQATT and SNEGSKA (reference sequence). The junction had 9 bases not matched to a gene; V was cut back by 0 bases and J by 6 bases. PCR was performed a second time for about 7 to 12 cycles using a sample-barcoded 5' primer and a J-beta primer mix. TCRdb re-derived calls from the 5' RACE reads in MiXCR, one entry per CDR3 protein. Of hundreds of thousands of distinct CDR3 sequences listed, 53% were seen once; the top ten hold about 42%.

The gene calls are TRBV20-1 and TRBJ2-1, with 9 bases that match TRBD2. The sequenced sample consisted of blood. The clonotype comes from a man at least 80 years old in good health. The CDR3: CSARDHMGLATNEQFF. CDR3 DNA sequence: TGCAGTGCTAGAGATCATATGGGACTAGCCACCAATGAGCAGTTCTTC.